Sequencing of this TCR beta chain was carried out in a study of blood T cell repertoires in COVID-19. Study overall: Acute and convalescent COVID-19 samples came from the United States, Italy and Spain. From T cells, B-cell-depleted T cells, or PBMCs came the material, which was cDNA or gDNA.

The method was immunoSEQ multiplex PCR; TCRdb's version includes in-frame clones alone and lacks a portion of them. The table lists 80,000 to 100,000 clones, roughly 90% of them singletons, with over 2.5% in the top ten. There are 17 residues in the CDR3. V was trimmed by 4 bases and J by 1 base, leaving 17 bases between them. From germline, CDR1 is LNHDA and CDR2 SQIVND (reference sequence). This clone was observed a single time. J is TRBJ1-5 and V is TRBV19; TRBD1 is a possible D gene (6 bases). Sequencing input: peripheral blood. The sequence was obtained from a woman between 50 and 59 years old with active or convalescent COVID-19. The CDR3 DNA is TGTGCCAGTAGTACAAAAGGCAGGGGATGGAGCAATCAGCCCCAGCATTTT. Amino acids: CASSTKGRGWSNQPQHF.